This T cell receptor beta chain derives from a study of cytomegalovirus exposure and HLA in healthy donors (dated by TCRdb to about 2017). Regarding the complete study: An earlier analysis of 550 to 700 of the donors reported approximately 290 Gb of sequence data and approximately 110 million unique TCR beta sequences from about 179 million T cells. A later genetic analysis took genome-wide SNP genotypes for about three fifths of the 666 donors and used that subset as a discovery cohort. All discovery cohort repertoires had been generated using a single sequencing platform. The later analysis used no new phenotypic data to find candidate immune exposures, relying instead on TCR beta sequences and their occurrence across donors. Across 398 genotyped donors of the cohort, an average of about 240,000 unique TCR beta nucleotide sequences per donor were sequenced, and 15% to 20% of those sequences were non-productive. The study aimed to test whether signatures of past pathogen exposure could be identified by cataloging public T cell receptors. About 5 DR-DQ haplotypes were handled as single units for association and clustering, since linkage in the cohort was strong. A separate validation cohort of 100 to 150 different subjects was used in addition to the 666-subject first cohort. About 300 gigabases of sequencing data and 70 million to 85 million unique TCR sequences were included in an early release covering roughly 600 HLA-typed donors. To predict cytomegalovirus infection status, the study combined high-throughput TCR immunosequencing, statistical association of individual TCRs with disease status, and machine learning. To decide whether each TCR beta V gene segment behaved as functional or pseudogenic, an earlier analysis of some 600 of the donors relied on high-throughput TCR beta sequencing. Using immunosequencing, the study profiled T cell repertoires from approximately 700 subjects and related those repertoires to cytomegalovirus serostatus. In a later analysis, previously published TCR beta repertoires from about 640 donors were re-analyzed and high-resolution HLA genotyping was added so that TCR occurrence patterns could be studied. Among the roughly 430 genotyped donors, around 81% belonged to the genetic ancestry cluster associated with self-reported Caucasian donors. Typing coverage varied by locus: roughly 620-640 donors for A, B, C, DRB1 and DQB1; approximately 500 for DQA1; over 600 for DPA1; approximately 450 for DPB1. Donor age, sex, ethnicity and CMV serostatus were compiled alongside the repertoire data. HLA typing covered class I and class II loci at four-digit resolution.

The paper as a whole reports these results and caveats: Strong co-occurrence of HLA alleles, especially DR and DQ, made assigning TCR associations to individual alleles difficult. A further reported finding was that TCR beta sequences accurately predicted the HLA-A and HLA-B alleles for most subjects in the first cohort. V-gene and J-gene trimming of TCR beta chains was associated with a missense DCLRE1C variant in a later genetic analysis, and the association was replicated in an independent cohort. In this cohort, only TCR beta chains were sequenced, and detectable features were limited by the absence of alpha or paired-chain data. A later genetic analysis reported fewer N-insertions in productive TCRs among donors in an Asian-associated ancestry cluster than the roughly 700-donor mean. Specific HLA alleles were associated with 15,000 to 20,000 TCR beta sequences at a false discovery rate of 0.05 in a later analysis. Roughly uniform sequencing depth across donors was assumed in presence/absence analyses, although this assumption may not hold. In a later analysis, several top co-occurrence clusters were reported to appear linked to parvovirus B19, influenza, CMV and Epstein-Barr virus. A few of the identified cytomegalovirus-associated TCR beta chains were confirmed in vitro to be specific for cytomegalovirus antigens. Most TCR sequences were seen in very few donors, while some public TCRs were found in many individuals. In an earlier analysis of approximately 600 of the donors, most TCR beta V segments were observed in productive rearrangements about 87% or about 30% of the time, broadly matching IMGT annotations. In a later analysis, HLA-associated TCR beta chains showed more clonal expansion and lower generation probabilities than non-associated chains that were equally common. In a later analysis, the rate of TCR association differed among HLA loci, with DRB1 alleles having the most associated TCRs and HLA-C alleles having the fewest. A cluster of highly shared sequence variants was judged likely to represent a technical artifact of the sequencing pipeline. It was suggested by the authors that the approach could potentially be generalized to other disease states and immunological phenotypes. Cytomegalovirus status was reported to be diagnosed by the classifier with high specificity and sensitivity in both the original and validation cohorts. A later analysis found that most CMV-associated TCR beta chains appeared HLA-restricted, with HLA associations seemingly driven largely by CMV exposure. The study gave a list of roughly 150 TCR beta chains associated with cytomegalovirus. Because counts were too low, more than 15 rarely observed V segments, including chromosome 9 orphons, were left out of the earlier analysis of some 600 of the donors. The only immune exposure information available for the cohort was CMV serostatus. Linkage disequilibrium might explain the correlated functional status among segregating V segments, but an unknown experimental factor could not be ruled out. Because HLA typing was missing for some donors at each locus, association tests included only the typed subset. Because the 87-base-pair reads could not distinguish some IMGT-functional V segments, including TRBV6-2 and TRBV6-3, those segments were excluded.

About this clone: The target of this receptor is not known. No base quality information exists; no much larger clone differs at one position.

In total, 630 or so healthy bone marrow donors made up the cohort. At the time of sampling, every cohort member was nominally healthy, though immune exposures that went unrecorded were likely present. The donor tested CMV seropositive, placing the donor among the approximately 310 seropositive members of the cohort. A peripheral blood sample was provided by each donor, and peripheral blood mononuclear cells were used for TCR beta sequencing. Genomic DNA extraction from the blood cell samples was performed with the Qiagen DNeasy Blood Extraction Kit. The receptor library was made with the immunoSEQ multiplex PCR assay. The multiplex PCR relied on a mix of 60 forward primers for TCR Vbeta segments and 13 reverse primers for TCR Jbeta segments. A multiplex PCR assay on genomic DNA amplified the CDR3 region of rearranged TCR beta genes. The Illumina HiSeq System was used to sequence the amplified TCR beta libraries as 87-base-pair reads. The study's own analysis went as follows. Across the 600 to 700 repertoires, a later analysis counted some 81 million unique TCR beta chains, 9 million to 14 million of which were shared by at least two donors. Raw reads were error-corrected and collapsed into unique sequences by a nearest-neighbor algorithm in which closely related sequences were merged to remove PCR and sequencing errors. To assign V, D and J gene segments, CDR3 sequences were aligned to IMGT reference sequences. Each retained sequence needed at least a six-nucleotide match to both a V gene segment and a J gene segment. Rearrangements were classified as productive when the CDR3 lacked stop codons and remained in frame with V and J, and all other rearrangements were classified as non-productive. CDR3 was defined by IMGT convention, running from the second conserved V-encoded cysteine to the conserved J-encoded phenylalanine. Sequences without an unambiguous match to a single V gene segment were excluded from the earlier analysis of about 600 of the donors. An earlier analysis of some 500 of the donors classified V segments as functional when productive rearrangements were above 56.7% and as segregating when the standard deviation between donors was above 5%. A statistical classification framework was built to diagnose cytomegalovirus status from the catalog of TCR beta chain sequences. V and J gene assignment, in a later analysis, came from comparing TCR nucleotide sequences with IMGT/GENE-DB human TR gene sequences. A later analysis assigned CDR3 sequences and most-parsimonious VDJ recombination scenarios with the TCRdist pipeline. A later analysis defined each TCR beta chain by its CDR3 amino acid sequence plus V-gene family, and excluded reads lacking a unique V-gene family. To address suspected cross-contamination and a sequencing artifact, a later analysis removed approximately 590 highly shared, low-generation-probability nucleotide sequences. In a later analysis, a clonal expansion index for each public chain was calculated from normalized within-repertoire ranks of inferred template counts. In a later analysis, generation probabilities were computed with a VDJ recombination model fitted to out-of-frame rearrangements, and the resulting probabilities were checked against IGoR. A later analysis scored TCR-TCR, TCR-HLA and TCR-CMV co-occurrence with hypergeometric tests, applying a repertoire-size bias correction to TCR pairs. False discovery rates were estimated in a later analysis by permuting HLA or CMV assignments 20 times. In a later analysis, co-occurring TCRs were grouped using DBSCAN, and TCRdist sequence similarity was added for clustering within HLA-allele-positive subsets. Co-occurrence clustering excluded repertoires with fewer than 30,000 or more than 120,000 public chains, plus five with anomalous nucleotide sharing. Here the immuneACCESS table is served through TCRdb, limited to in-frame sequences with V and J called. Missing clones are a known gap in these copies; in checked studies unresolved V genes cover under half, and the rest lacks a known reason. Clone size and the V and J calls come from that table; the DNA yielded D and trimming. The sample table holds fewer than 150,000 clones, of which 80% were seen once. The ten largest clones capture 6.5% to 7% of the sample.

After removal of 6 bases from V and 1 base from J, the junction retains 9 bases not matched to a gene. The CDR3 contains 15 residues, cysteine and phenylalanine counted. This entry keeps only the CDR3 DNA: 45 bases, framed from base 1. The CDR1 and CDR2 encoded by the germline V gene are SQVTM and ANQGSEA. The sample consisted of PBMCs. The receptor chain draws on TRBV29-1 and TRBJ2-5; 9 middle bases align to TRBD2. This clonotype was obtained from a man aged 35-49 years in good health and CMV-seropositive. The DNA sequence is as follows: TGCAGCGTGAGTTTATTAGCGGGGGTCCAAGAGACCCAGTACTTC. Translated, it reads CSVSLLAGVQETQYF.